This is a list of T cell receptor beta chains from one sample in a study of OX40 agonist ivuxolimab in advanced cancers. Some clones are missing from TCRdb's copy, which holds only in-frame ones; the method was immunoSEQ multiplex PCR. This repertoire shows 55,000 to 60,000 clones, over 80% found once; its top ten account for under 4%. The sample here was CD4+ or CD8+ T cells sorted from blood, taken in a trial of the OX40 agonist ivuxolimab. Receptors were obtained from an adult with an advanced solid tumor such as melanoma, head and neck, liver or kidney cancer. CDR3s include the opening cysteine and the closing phenylalanine or tryptophan. A D gene is named only where the DNA matches it firmly. Only some rows state a clone size, as once, few, many or a class for expanded clones.

TRBV5-6,TRBJ1-1,NA,NA,TGTGCCAGCAGCTTGTACAGGAACACTGAAGCTTTCTTT,CASSLYRNTEAFF
TRBV4-1,TRBJ1-2,few,NA,TGCGCCAGCAGCCAAACAGGTTTCTATGGCTACACCTTC,CASSQTGFYGYTF
TRBV29-1,TRBJ2-2,NA,NA,TGCAGCGTTGAATGGCAAAGGAACACCGGGGAGCTGTTTTTT,CSVEWQRNTGELFF
TRBV6-8,TRBJ1-2,NA,TRBD1,TGTGCCAGCAGTCGGGACAGCTTCTATGGCTACACCTTC,CASSRDSFYGYTF
TRBV5-6,TRBJ2-2,NA,NA,TGTGCCAGCAGCTTACGGGGGGAGCTGTTTTTT,CASSLRGELFF
TRBV19,TRBJ1-2,NA,TRBD1,TGTGCCAGTACCAACCGGGACAGGGGGCTTTCTTCTGGCTACACCTTC,CASTNRDRGLSSGYTF
TRBV30,TRBJ2-3,NA,TRBD2,TGTGCCTGGAGTTTAGGACTAGCTCTCTCAGATACGCAGTATTTT,CAWSLGLALSDTQYF
TRBV19,TRBJ2-7,NA,TRBD2,TGTGCCAGTAGTATGTTCGGTGATAGCGGGATCTACGAGCAGTACTTC,CASSMFGDSGIYEQYF
TRBV10-3,TRBJ1-1,NA,TRBD1,TGTGCCATCAGTGAGCCGGGACAGGGGGCGGGGGGGGCTGAAGCTTTCTTT,CAISEPGQGAGGAEAFF
TRBV10-3,TRBJ2-3,NA,NA,TGTGCCATCAGTGAGTCGAGGGGGAGGGCTAGCACAGATACGCAGTATTTT,CAISESRGRASTDTQYF
TRBV4-2,TRBJ2-7,NA,NA,TGTGCCAGCAGCCGACAAAGCGAGGGAGGCGAGCAGTACTTC,CASSRQSEGGEQYF
TRBV19,TRBJ1-5,NA,NA,TGTGCCAGTAGCTTCATACCTGGTCAGCCCCAGCATTTT,CASSFIPGQPQHF
TRBV19,TRBJ1-1,NA,NA,TGTGCCAGTAGTGTCTCGGCACAGGGCGGTGAAGCTTTCTTT,CASSVSAQGGEAFF
TRBV19,TRBJ2-2,NA,TRBD1,TGTGCCAGTAGGGACAGGGGGAAGAACACCGGGGAGCTGTTTTTT,CASRDRGKNTGELFF
TRBV6-6,TRBJ2-2,NA,NA,TGTGCCAGCAGTTACGCGGGACAAAGGACCGGGGAGCTGTTTTTT,CASSYAGQRTGELFF
TRBV19,TRBJ2-2,NA,TRBD2,TGTGCCAGTAGCGAGACTAGCGGGAGACTGTTTTTT,CASSETSGRLFF
TRBV5-4,TRBJ1-2,NA,NA,TGTGCCAGCAGCTTGGTAAATTTGGGAGCAGCACACTACACCTTC,CASSLVNLGAAHYTF
TRBV11-2,TRBJ1-1,NA,NA,TGTGCCAGCAGCTCGGTCCGGGACGGAGCGGAAGCTTTCTTT,CASSSVRDGAEAFF
TRBV28,TRBJ2-2,NA,TRBD2,TGTGCCAGCAACGGCCGTGGCGCGGGGGTAAACACCGGGGAGCTGTTTTTT,CASNGRGAGVNTGELFF
TRBV4-3,TRBJ1-5,NA,NA,TGCGCCAGCAGCCAACAGGAGAATCAGCCCCAGCATTTT,CASSQQENQPQHF
TRBV2,TRBJ2-7,NA,NA,TGTGCCAGCACCCTCCGCCTCTACGAGCAGTACTTC,CASTLRLYEQYF
TRBV6-5,TRBJ1-4,once,NA,TGTGCCAGCAGTCCCCGGACGGGTTCGGGTGAAAAACTGTTTTTT,CASSPRTGSGEKLFF
TRBV18,TRBJ2-2,NA,NA,TGTGCCAGCTCACCACAAGAGACAGGGAACACCGGGGAGCTGTTTTTT,CASSPQETGNTGELFF
TRBV19,TRBJ2-1,NA,TRBD2,TGTGCCAGTAGTACCTTAGCGGGAGGAGGGAATGAGCAGTTCTTC,CASSTLAGGGNEQFF
TRBV29-1,TRBJ1-2,NA,TRBD1,TGCAGCGTTGGTGAGGGGGCGGATTTAGTGGGCTACACCTTC,CSVGEGADLVGYTF
TRBV6-5,TRBJ2-7,NA,NA,TGTGCCAGCAGGACGGGATTTGGGGGCGGCTACGAGCAGTACTTC,CASRTGFGGGYEQYF
TRBV18,TRBJ2-7,NA,TRBD1,TGTGCCAGCTCACCACAGGGGGCCTCCTACGAGCAGTACTTC,CASSPQGASYEQYF
TRBV4-1,TRBJ1-4,NA,TRBD1,TGCGCCAGCAGCCAAGATCACAGGGGACGAGAAAAACTGTTTTTT,CASSQDHRGREKLFF
TRBV11-2,TRBJ2-1,few,TRBD2,TGTGCCAGCAGATCCATTAGCGGGAGGGCCAACAATGAGCAGTTCTTC,CASRSISGRANNEQFF
TRBV6-1,TRBJ1-3,NA,NA,TGTGCCAGCAGTGACTTCTCGGGCCCGGGGGGAAACACCATATATTTT,CASSDFSGPGGNTIYF
TRBV10-2,TRBJ2-5,once,NA,TGCGCCAGCCGGGGGGCTAGCGGAATGTACCAAGAGACCCAGTACTTC,CASRGASGMYQETQYF
TRBV7-9,TRBJ1-1,NA,NA,TGTGCCAGCAGCTTATTGGGACATGGGAACACTGAAGCTTTCTTT,CASSLLGHGNTEAFF
TRBV18,TRBJ2-2,NA,NA,TGTGCCAGCTCACCACCCCAGACCACCGGGGAGCTGTTTTTT,CASSPPQTTGELFF
TRBV7-9,TRBJ2-2,NA,TRBD2,TGTGCCAGCAGCCCCAGACTAGCGGGAGTGTCAACGTACACCGGGGAGCTGTTTTTT,CASSPRLAGVSTYTGELFF
TRBV7-9,TRBJ2-1,NA,NA,TGTGCCAGCAGCCCCGACCGATACTCCTACAATGAGCAGTTCTTC,CASSPDRYSYNEQFF
TRBV2,TRBJ2-5,NA,NA,TGTGCCAGCAGTGAAGGGCGCGAGACCCAGTACTTC,CASSEGRETQYF
TRBV7-2,TRBJ1-1,NA,NA,TGTGCCAGCAGCTTAGTGGGGCTGGGCACTGAAGCTTTCTTT,CASSLVGLGTEAFF
TRBV19,TRBJ2-2,once,NA,TGTGCCAGTAGTATAGGAGGAGGGGCCGGGGAGCTGTTTTTT,CASSIGGGAGELFF
TRBV6-5,TRBJ2-3,NA,NA,TGTGCCAGCAGTTACCAACCTAGCTTAGATACGCAGTATTTT,CASSYQPSLDTQYF
TRBV11-1,TRBJ2-7,once,NA,TGTGCCAGCAGCAAGAACAGGCTCAGCTACGAGCAGTACTTC,CASSKNRLSYEQYF
TRBV18,TRBJ2-7,NA,TRBD2,TGTGCCAGCTCACCAAGAGCGGGACCCATGGACGAGCAGTACTTC,CASSPRAGPMDEQYF
TRBV5-1,TRBJ1-1,NA,NA,TGCGCCAGCAGCTCGCAATACAGTTCTCAAGAGGCTTTCTTT,CASSSQYSSQEAFF
TRBV6-6,TRBJ2-3,NA,TRBD2,TGTGCCACCACCCGGACTAGCGGGACATCAGATACGCAGTATTTT,CATTRTSGTSDTQYF
TRBV4-2,TRBJ2-2,NA,TRBD2,TGTGCCAGCAGCCTTCATGAGGGCGGGAGCTGGACCGGGGAGCTGTTTTTT,CASSLHEGGSWTGELFF
TRBV18,TRBJ2-1,NA,TRBD2,TGTGCCAGCTCACTGGGACTAGCGGGAGAAAATGAGCAGTTCTTC,CASSLGLAGENEQFF